The present T cell receptor (beta chain) was sequenced within a study of blood T cell repertoires in COVID-19. About the research overall: Sites across the United States, Italy and Spain contributed samples from acute and convalescent COVID-19. From T cells, B-cell-depleted T cells, or PBMCs came the material, which was cDNA or gDNA.

Data came from immunoSEQ multiplex PCR; TCRdb stores just in-frame clones and leaves some out. The table records a few hundred thousand clones, around 87% of them present only once. The TCR was taken from a man in his sixties with acute or convalescent COVID-19. Sequencing was performed on peripheral blood.

The CDR3 DNA sequence: TGTGCCAGCAGTTACCCCGGACAGGGGACCCACGAGCAGTACTTC. The encoded protein is CASSYPGQGTHEQYF. The V gene is TRBV6-5, the J gene TRBJ2-7, with TRBD1 matching over 9 bases. Germline trimming cut 2 bases from V and 5 bases from J; bases unmatched to any gene: 7. The CDR3 has 15 amino acids. The germline gives CDR1 MNHEY, CDR2 SVGAGI.